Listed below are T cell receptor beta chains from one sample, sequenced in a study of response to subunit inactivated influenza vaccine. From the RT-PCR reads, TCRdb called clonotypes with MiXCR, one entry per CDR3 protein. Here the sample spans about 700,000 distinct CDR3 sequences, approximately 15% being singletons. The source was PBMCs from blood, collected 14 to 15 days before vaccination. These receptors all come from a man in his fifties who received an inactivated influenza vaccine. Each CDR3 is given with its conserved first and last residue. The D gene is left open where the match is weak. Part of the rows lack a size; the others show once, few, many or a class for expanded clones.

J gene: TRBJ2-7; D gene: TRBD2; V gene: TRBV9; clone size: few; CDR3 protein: CASSVSAGGTYEQYF; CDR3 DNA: TGTGCCAGCAGCGTGTCAGCGGGAGGGACCTACGAGCAGTACTTC
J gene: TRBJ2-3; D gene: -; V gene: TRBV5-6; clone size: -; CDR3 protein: CASSSLGSGDTQYF; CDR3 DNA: TGTGCCAGCAGCTCCCTAGGATCCGGAGATACGCAGTATTTT
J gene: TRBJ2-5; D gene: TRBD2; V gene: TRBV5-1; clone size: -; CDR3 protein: CASRMGGNQETQYF; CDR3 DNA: TGCGCCAGCAGGATGGGAGGGAACCAAGAGACCCAGTACTTC
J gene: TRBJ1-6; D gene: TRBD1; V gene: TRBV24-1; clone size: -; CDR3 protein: CASRGQGNNSPLHF; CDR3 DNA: TGTGCCTCGAGGGGACAGGGGAATAATTCACCCCTCCACTTT
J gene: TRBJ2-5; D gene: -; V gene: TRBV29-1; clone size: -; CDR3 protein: CSVDHGTWQETQYF; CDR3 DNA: TGCAGCGTTGACCACGGGACGTGGCAAGAGACCCAGTACTTC
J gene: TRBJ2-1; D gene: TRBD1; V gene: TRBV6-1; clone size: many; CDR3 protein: CASMNRGFTYNEQFF; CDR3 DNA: TGTGCCAGCATGAACAGGGGATTCACCTACAATGAGCAGTTCTTC
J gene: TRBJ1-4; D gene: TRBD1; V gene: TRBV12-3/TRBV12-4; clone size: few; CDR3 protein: CASSWDRGVEKLFF; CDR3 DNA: TGTGCCAGCAGTTGGGACAGAGGTGTTGAAAAACTGTTTTTT
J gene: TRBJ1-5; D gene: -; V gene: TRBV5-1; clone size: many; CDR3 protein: CASRFDPNGNQPQHF; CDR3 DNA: TGCGCCAGCAGGTTTGACCCGAATGGCAATCAGCCCCAGCATTTT
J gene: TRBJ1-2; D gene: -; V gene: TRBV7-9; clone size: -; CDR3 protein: CASSSTPQEHGYTF; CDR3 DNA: TGTGCCAGCAGCTCTACTCCCCAGGAACATGGCTACACCTTC
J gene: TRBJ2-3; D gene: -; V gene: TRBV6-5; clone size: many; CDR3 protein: CASSYRGQGTDTQYF; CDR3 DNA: TGTGCCAGCAGTTACAGGGGACAAGGCACAGATACGCAGTATTTT
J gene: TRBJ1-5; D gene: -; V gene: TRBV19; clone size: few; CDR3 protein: CASSMSRDQPQHF; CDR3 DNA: TGTGCCAGTAGTATGTCCCGTGATCAGCCCCAGCATTTT
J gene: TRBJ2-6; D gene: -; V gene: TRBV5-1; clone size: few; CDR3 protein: CASSLDSGKANVLTF; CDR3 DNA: TGCGCCAGCAGCTTGGATTCGGGGAAGGCCAACGTCCTGACTTTC
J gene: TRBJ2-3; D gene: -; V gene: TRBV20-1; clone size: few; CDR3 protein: CRASTDTQYF; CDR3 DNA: TGCAGAGCAAGCACAGATACGCAGTATTTT
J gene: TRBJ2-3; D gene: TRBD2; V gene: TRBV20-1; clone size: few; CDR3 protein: CSALPGLATDTQYF; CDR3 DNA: TGCAGTGCTCTTCCGGGACTAGCTACAGATACGCAGTATTTT
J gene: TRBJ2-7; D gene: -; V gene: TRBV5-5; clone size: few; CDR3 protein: CASSWGTDTYEQYF; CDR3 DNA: TGTGCCAGCAGCTGGGGGACCGACACCTACGAGCAGTACTTC
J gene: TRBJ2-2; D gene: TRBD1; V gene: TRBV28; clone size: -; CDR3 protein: CASSYRQGGGELFF; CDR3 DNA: TGTGCCAGCAGTTACCGACAGGGCGGCGGGGAGCTGTTTTTT
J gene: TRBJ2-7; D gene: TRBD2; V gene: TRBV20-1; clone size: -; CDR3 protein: CSASASGVSYEQYF; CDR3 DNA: TGCAGTGCTAGTGCTAGCGGGGTCTCCTACGAGCAGTACTTC
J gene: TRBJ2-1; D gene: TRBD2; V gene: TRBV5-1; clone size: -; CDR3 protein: CASSSLGLAVGNEQFF; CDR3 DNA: TGCGCCAGCAGCTCATTGGGACTAGCGGTTGGTAATGAGCAGTTCTTC
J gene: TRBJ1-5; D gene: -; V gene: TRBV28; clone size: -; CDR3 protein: CASSAGQRGQPQHF; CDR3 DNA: TGTGCCAGCAGTGCCGGACAGAGAGGACAGCCCCAGCATTTT
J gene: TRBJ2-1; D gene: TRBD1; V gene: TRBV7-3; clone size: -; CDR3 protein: CASSLISDRAYNEQFF; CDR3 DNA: TGTGCCAGCAGCTTAATCTCGGACAGGGCCTACAATGAGCAGTTCTTC
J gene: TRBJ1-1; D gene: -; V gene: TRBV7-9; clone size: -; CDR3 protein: CASSPRVYEAFF; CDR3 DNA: TGTGCCAGCAGCCCCCGGGTTTATGAAGCTTTCTTT
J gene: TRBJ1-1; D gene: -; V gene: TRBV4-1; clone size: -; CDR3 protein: CASSHRGRGTEAFF; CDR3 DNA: TGCGCCAGCAGCCACCGGGGCAGGGGAACTGAAGCTTTCTTT
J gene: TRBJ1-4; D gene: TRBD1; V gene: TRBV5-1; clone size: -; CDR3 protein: CASSLTGGNREKLFF; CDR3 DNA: TGCGCCAGCAGCTTGACAGGGGGCAATCGCGAAAAACTGTTTTTT
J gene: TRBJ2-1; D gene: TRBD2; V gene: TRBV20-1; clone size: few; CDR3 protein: CSARTSGAQAYNEQFF; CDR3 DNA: TGCAGTGCTAGGACTAGCGGGGCCCAAGCCTACAATGAGCAGTTCTTC
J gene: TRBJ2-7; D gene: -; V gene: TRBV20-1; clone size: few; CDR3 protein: CSAAADTYEQYF; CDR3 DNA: TGCAGTGCCGCCGCGGACACCTACGAGCAGTACTTC
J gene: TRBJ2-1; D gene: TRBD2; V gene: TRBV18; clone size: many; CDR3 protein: CASSRGLERSYNEQFF; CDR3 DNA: TGTGCCAGCTCACGCGGACTAGAACGGTCCTACAATGAGCAGTTCTTC
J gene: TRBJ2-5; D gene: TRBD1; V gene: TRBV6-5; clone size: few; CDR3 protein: CASSYGDSGRETQYF; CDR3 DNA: TGTGCCAGCAGTTACGGGGACAGCGGAAGGGAGACCCAGTACTTC
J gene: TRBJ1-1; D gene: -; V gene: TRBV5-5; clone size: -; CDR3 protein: CASSAGVVTEAFF; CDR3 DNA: TGTGCCAGCAGCGCGGGGGTTGTCACTGAAGCTTTCTTT
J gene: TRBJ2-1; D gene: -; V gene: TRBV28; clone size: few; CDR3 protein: CASSPVAEYYNEQFF; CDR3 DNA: TGTGCCAGCAGCCCTGTAGCGGAGTACTACAATGAGCAGTTCTTC
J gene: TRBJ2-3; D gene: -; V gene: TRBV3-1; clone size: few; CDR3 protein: CASSHTSLSTDTQYF; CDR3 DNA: TGTGCCAGCAGCCACACTAGCCTAAGCACAGATACGCAGTATTTT
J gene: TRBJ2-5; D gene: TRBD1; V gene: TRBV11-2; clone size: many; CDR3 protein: CASSSRFRTGVTETQYF; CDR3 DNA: TGTGCCAGCAGCTCAAGATTTAGGACAGGGGTAACAGAGACCCAGTACTTC
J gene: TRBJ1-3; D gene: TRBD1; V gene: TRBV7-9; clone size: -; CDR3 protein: CASSGRTGGNTIYF; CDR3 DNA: TGTGCCAGCAGCGGCAGGACAGGCGGAAACACCATATATTTT
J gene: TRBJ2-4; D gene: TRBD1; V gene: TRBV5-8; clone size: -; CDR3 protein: CASSLAGGAGNIQYF; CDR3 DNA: TGTGCCAGCAGCTTGGCAGGGGGCGCGGGAAACATTCAGTACTTC
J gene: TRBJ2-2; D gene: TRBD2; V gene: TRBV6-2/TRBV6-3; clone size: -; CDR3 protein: CASSYLAGDSGELFF; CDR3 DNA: TGTGCCAGCAGTTACCTAGCGGGAGACTCCGGGGAGCTGTTTTTT
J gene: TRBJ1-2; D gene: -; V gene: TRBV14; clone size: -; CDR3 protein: CASSQDEQLYGYTF; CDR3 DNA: TGTGCCAGCAGCCAAGACGAACAACTCTATGGCTACACCTTC
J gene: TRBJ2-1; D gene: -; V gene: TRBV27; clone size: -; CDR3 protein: CASSLMGVDSSYNEQFF; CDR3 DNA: TGTGCCAGCAGTTTAATGGGGGTCGATAGCTCCTACAATGAGCAGTTCTTC
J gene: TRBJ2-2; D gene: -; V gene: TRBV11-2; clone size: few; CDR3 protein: CASSLVIAGELFF; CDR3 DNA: TGTGCCAGCAGCTTAGTTATAGCCGGGGAGCTGTTTTTT
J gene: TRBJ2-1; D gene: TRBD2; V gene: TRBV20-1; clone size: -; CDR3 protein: CSARDPLASSYNEQFF; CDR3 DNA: TGCAGTGCTAGAGACCCACTAGCGAGCTCCTACAATGAGCAGTTCTTC
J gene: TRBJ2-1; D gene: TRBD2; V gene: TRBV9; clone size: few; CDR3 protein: CASSVRLAGYNEQFF; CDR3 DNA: TGTGCCAGCAGCGTAAGGCTAGCGGGTTACAATGAGCAGTTCTTC
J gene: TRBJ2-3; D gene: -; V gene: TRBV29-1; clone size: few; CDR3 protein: CSATEGTQYF; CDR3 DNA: TGCAGCGCCACCGAGGGAACGCAGTATTTT
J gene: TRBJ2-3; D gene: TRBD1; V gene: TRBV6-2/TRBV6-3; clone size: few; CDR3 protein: CASTLGQGGATDTQYF; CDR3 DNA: TGTGCCAGCACCCTGGGACAGGGGGGCGCCACAGATACGCAGTATTTT
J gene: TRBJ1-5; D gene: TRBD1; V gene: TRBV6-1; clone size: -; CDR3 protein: CASRGDSSNQPQHF; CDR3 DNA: TGTGCCAGCAGGGGGGACAGTAGCAATCAGCCCCAGCATTTT
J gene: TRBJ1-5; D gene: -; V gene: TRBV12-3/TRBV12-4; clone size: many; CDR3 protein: CASSWTLRVNQPQHF; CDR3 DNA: TGTGCCAGCAGTTGGACCCTCCGCGTGAATCAGCCCCAGCATTTT
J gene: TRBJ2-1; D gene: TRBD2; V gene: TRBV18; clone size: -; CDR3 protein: CASSRRSGNTYNEQFF; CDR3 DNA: TGTGCCAGCTCACGGCGGAGCGGGAACACCTACAATGAGCAGTTCTTC
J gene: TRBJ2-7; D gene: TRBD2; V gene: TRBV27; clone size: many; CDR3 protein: CASSPIAGAGSYEQYF; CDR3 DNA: TGTGCCAGCAGTCCCATAGCGGGAGCCGGCTCCTACGAGCAGTACTTC
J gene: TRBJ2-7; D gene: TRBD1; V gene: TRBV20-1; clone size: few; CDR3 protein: CSARPLLTGAYEQYF; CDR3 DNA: TGCAGTGCTAGACCTCTTCTGACAGGGGCTTACGAGCAGTACTTC
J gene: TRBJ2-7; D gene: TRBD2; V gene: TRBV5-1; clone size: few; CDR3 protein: CASSWGGNYEQYF; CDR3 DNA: TGCGCCAGCAGCTGGGGGGGAAACTACGAGCAGTACTTC
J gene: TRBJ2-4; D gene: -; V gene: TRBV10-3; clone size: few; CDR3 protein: CAISESHAAKNIQYF; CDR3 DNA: TGTGCCATCAGTGAGTCTCACGCAGCCAAAAACATTCAGTACTTC
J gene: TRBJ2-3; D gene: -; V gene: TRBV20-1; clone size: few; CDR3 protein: CSASLITDTQYF; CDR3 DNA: TGCAGTGCTAGCCTTATCACAGATACGCAGTATTTT
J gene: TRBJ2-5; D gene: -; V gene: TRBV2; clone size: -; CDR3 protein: CASSTLQGETQYF; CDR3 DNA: TGTGCCAGCAGTACCCTTCAGGGTGAGACCCAGTACTTC
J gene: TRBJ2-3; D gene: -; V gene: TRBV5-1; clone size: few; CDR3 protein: CARMATGIHTDTQYF; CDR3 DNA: TGCGCCCGAATGGCCACGGGGATACACACAGATACGCAGTATTTT
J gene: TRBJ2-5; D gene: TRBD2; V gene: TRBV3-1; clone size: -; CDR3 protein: CASSQWTSGVQTQYF; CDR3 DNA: TGTGCCAGCAGCCAATGGACTAGCGGGGTACAGACCCAGTACTTC